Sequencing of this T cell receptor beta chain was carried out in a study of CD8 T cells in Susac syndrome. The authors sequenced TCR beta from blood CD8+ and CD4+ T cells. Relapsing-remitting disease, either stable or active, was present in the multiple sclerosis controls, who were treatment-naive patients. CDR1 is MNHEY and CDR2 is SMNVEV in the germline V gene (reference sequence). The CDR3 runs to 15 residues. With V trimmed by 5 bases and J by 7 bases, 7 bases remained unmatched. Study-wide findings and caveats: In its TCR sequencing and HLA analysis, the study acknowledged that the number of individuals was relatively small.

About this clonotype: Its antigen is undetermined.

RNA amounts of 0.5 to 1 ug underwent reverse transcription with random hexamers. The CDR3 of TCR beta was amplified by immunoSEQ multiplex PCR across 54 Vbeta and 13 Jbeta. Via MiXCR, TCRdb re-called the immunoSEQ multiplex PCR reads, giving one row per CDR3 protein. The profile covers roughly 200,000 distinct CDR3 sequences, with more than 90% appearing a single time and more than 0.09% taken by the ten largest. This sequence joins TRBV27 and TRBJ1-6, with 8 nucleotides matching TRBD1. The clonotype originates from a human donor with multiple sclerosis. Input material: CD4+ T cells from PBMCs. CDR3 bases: TGTGCCAGCAGTCCAACGAGACAGGGGAATTCACCCCTCCACTTT. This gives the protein CASSPTRQGNSPLHF.